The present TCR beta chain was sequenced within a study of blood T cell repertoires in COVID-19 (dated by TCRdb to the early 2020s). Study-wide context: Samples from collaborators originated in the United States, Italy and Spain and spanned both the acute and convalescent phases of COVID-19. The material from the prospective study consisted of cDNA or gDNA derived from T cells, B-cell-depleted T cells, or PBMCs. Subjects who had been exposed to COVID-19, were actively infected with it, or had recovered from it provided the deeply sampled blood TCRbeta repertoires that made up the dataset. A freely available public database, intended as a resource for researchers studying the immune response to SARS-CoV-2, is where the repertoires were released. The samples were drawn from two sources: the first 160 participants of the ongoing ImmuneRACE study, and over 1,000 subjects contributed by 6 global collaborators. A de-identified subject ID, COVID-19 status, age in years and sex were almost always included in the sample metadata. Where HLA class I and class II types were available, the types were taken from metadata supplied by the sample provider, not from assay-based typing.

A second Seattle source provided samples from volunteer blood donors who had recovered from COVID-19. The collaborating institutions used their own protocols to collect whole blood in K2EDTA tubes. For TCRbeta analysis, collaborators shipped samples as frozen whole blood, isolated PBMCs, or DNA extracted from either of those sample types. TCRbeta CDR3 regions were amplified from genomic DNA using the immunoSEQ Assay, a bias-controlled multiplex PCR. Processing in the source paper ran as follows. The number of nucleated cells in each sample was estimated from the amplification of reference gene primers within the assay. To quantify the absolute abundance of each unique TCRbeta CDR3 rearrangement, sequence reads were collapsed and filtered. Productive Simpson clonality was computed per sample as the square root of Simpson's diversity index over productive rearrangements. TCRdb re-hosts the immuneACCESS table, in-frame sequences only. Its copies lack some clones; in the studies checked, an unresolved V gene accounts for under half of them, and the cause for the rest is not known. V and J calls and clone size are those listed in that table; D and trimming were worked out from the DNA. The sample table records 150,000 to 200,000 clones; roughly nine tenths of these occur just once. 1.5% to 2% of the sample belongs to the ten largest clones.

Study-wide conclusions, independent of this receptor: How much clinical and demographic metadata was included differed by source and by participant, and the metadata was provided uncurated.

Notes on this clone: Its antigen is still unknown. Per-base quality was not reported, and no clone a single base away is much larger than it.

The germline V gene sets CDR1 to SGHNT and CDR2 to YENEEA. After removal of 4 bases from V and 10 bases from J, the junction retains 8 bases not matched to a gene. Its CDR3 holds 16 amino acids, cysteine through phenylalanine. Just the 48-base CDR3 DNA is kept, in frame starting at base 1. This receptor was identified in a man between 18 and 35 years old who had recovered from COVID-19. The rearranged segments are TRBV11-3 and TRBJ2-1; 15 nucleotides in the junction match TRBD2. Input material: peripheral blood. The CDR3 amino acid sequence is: CASSYRGGLAGGEQFF. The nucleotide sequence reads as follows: TGTGCCAGCAGCTACCGAGGGGGACTAGCGGGAGGCGAGCAGTTCTTC.